The present TCR beta chain was sequenced within a study of T-cell reconstitution after alpha-beta-depleted transplantation in children. Preparing the TCRbeta library involved the use of unique molecular identifiers. From the PCR reads, TCRdb called clonotypes with MiXCR, one entry per CDR3 protein. The repertoire has 580,000 or so distinct CDR3 sequences, about 21% of them found once; the top ten carry 13% to 15%. As for this clonotype: The junction departs from germline at one end; a sequencing error may be responsible.

The material sequenced was PBMCs, mostly from graft donor cells, taken 360 days after TCRalphabeta/CD19-depleted stem cell transplant. The origin of this receptor is a boy under three years old who had a stem cell transplant for acute myeloid leukemia, so the T cells may come from the graft donor.

CDR3 DNA: TGTGCCACCAGCAGGCATGGGCAGGGAGCAAAGGATTTT. Its translation is CATSRHGQGAKDF. The V gene is TRBV15, the J gene TRBJ2-3; D might be TRBD1 or TRBD2, each matching 5 bases. Germline lookup yields CDR1 LNHNV and CDR2 YYDKDF (reference sequence). CDR3 length: 13 amino acids.